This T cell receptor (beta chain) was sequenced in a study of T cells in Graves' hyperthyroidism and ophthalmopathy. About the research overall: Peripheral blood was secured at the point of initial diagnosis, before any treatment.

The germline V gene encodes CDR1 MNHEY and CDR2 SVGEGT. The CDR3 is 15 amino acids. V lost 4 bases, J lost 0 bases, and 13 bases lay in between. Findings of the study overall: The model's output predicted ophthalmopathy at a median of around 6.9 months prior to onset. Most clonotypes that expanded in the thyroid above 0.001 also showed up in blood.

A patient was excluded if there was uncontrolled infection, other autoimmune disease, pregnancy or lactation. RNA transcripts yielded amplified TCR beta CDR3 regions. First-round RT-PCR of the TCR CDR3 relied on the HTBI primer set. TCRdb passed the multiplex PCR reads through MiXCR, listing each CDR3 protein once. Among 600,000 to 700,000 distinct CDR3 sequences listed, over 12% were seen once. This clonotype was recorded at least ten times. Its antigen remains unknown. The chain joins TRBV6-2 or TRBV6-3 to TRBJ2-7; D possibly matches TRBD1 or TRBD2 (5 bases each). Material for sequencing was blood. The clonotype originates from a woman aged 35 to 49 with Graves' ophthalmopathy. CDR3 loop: CASSSPGTTSYEQYF. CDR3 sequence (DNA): TGTGCCAGCAGTTCCCCCGGGACGACCTCCTACGAGCAGTACTTC.